This TCR beta chain was observed in a study of blood T cell repertoires in COVID-19 (dated by TCRdb to the early 2020s). About the full investigation: Samples from collaborators originated in the United States, Italy and Spain and spanned both the acute and convalescent phases of COVID-19. Where available, HLA class I and class II types were taken from metadata supplied by the sample provider and were not determined by assay-based typing. The material from the prospective study consisted of cDNA or gDNA derived from T cells, B-cell-depleted T cells, or PBMCs. The repertoires were released in a freely available public database meant as a resource for research on the immune response to SARS-CoV-2. The sample metadata nearly always contained a de-identified subject ID, COVID-19 status, age in years and sex. The samples were drawn from the first 160 participants of the ongoing ImmuneRACE study and from 1,200 or so subjects provided by 6 global collaborators. Deeply sampled blood TCRbeta repertoires from subjects exposed to, actively infected with, or recovered from COVID-19 were included in the dataset.

Points the paper makes about the study in general: How much clinical and demographic metadata was included differed by source and by participant, and the metadata was provided uncurated.

This clone was detected a few times. Its antigen is currently not known. Base quality data are lacking; no much larger clone is found one base away. TCRbeta CDR3 regions were amplified from genomic DNA by means of the immunoSEQ Assay, a bias-controlled multiplex PCR. On the study's bioinformatics: The number of nucleated cells in each sample was estimated by amplification of reference gene primers within the assay. Sequence reads were collapsed and filtered to measure the absolute abundance of every unique TCRbeta CDR3 rearrangement. For each sample, productive Simpson clonality was calculated as the square root of Simpson's diversity index over productive rearrangements. What TCRdb holds here is the immuneACCESS table cut down to in-frame rearrangements. Part of the clones is not present; checked against another copy, under half of the missing clones reflect an unresolved V gene, and the others are unexplained. V, J and clone size are those of that table, while D and trimming were read from the DNA. The table for this sample lists around 140,000 clones; approximately 84% of them were counted only once. The ten largest clones add up to roughly two fifths of the sample.

The germline V gene provides CDR1 SNHLY and CDR2 FYNNEI. The CDR3 runs 13 residues from the cysteine to the phenylalanine. The entry retains the CDR3 DNA only, 39 bases that are in frame from base 1. Trimming removed 7 bases from V and 3 bases from J, leaving 12 bases between the germline ends. Collaborating institutions collected whole blood in K2EDTA tubes following their own protocols. Collaborator samples were shipped for TCRbeta analysis as frozen whole blood, isolated PBMCs, or DNA extracted from either sample type. The clonotype originates from a human donor in a cohort sampled during active COVID-19. Input material: peripheral blood. The sequence is built from TRBV2 and TRBJ1-1; no D gene call is confident. The DNA sequence follows: TGTGCCAGCACAGGAGGTTGGGACACTGAAGCTTTCTTT. This encodes CASTGGWDTEAFF. Where the CDR3 stops, the reference TRBV2 and TRBJ1-1 genes take over; the full variable domain is EPEVTQTPSHQVTQMGQEVILRCVPISNHLYFYWYRQILGQKVEFLVSFYNNEISEKSEIFDDQFSVERPDGSNFTLKIRSTKLEDSAMYFCASTGGWDTEAFFGQGTRLTVV.